Listed below are T cell receptor beta chains from one sample, sequenced in a study of shared clonotypes between healthy human individuals. Assay used: immunoSEQ multiplex PCR; TCRdb lists only in-frame clones, some missing. The table shows about 1.5 million clones, with roughly 96% occurring only once. The specimen was naive CD4+ T cells sorted from blood. The receptors shown here come from a man aged 25 to 40 in good health. Both conserved end residues are part of each CDR3. D genes are given only for firm matches. Size tells how often a clone was seen (once, few, many) or the class of an expanded clone, and some rows leave it out.

TRBV28,TRBJ2-2,.,.,CASSIPQRTGELFF,TGTGCCAGCAGTATCCCACAGAGGACCGGGGAGCTGTTTTTT
TRBV18,TRBJ2-7,once,TRBD1,CASSPLDRAGEQYF,TGTGCCAGCTCACCACTGGACAGGGCGGGGGAGCAGTACTTC
TRBV4-1,TRBJ2-3,.,.,CASSQSRDLIRRERSIF,.
TRBV2,TRBJ1-2,.,.,CASSQGIGYTF,TGTGCCAGCAGTCAGGGGATTGGCTACACCTTC
TRBV7-6,TRBJ2-1,.,TRBD2,CASRAGTSGYNEQFF,TGTGCCAGCAGGGCCGGGACTAGCGGATACAATGAGCAGTTCTTC
TRBV19,TRBJ2-1,.,.,CASSIAQGTYNEQFF,TGTGCCAGTAGTATAGCTCAGGGAACCTACAATGAGCAGTTCTTC
TRBV5-1,TRBJ2-6,.,.,CASSLGNSGANVLTF,TGCGCCAGCAGCTTGGGGAACTCTGGGGCCAACGTCCTGACTTTC
TRBV18,TRBJ1-2,.,.,CASSPPVRGDNYGYTF,TGTGCCAGCTCACCACCGGTCCGGGGAGATAACTATGGCTACACCTTC
TRBV4-2,TRBJ1-5,.,.,CASSKGSYSNQPQHF,TGTGCCAGCAGCAAAGGCAGTTATAGCAATCAGCCCCAGCATTTT
TRBV28,TRBJ1-5,.,TRBD1,CASSLVGQGKFGNQPQHF,TGTGCCAGCAGTTTAGTGGGACAGGGTAAATTTGGCAATCAGCCCCAGCATTTT
TRBV28,TRBJ2-5,.,TRBD2,CASSARTSGTHVQETQYF,TGTGCCAGCAGCGCGAGGACTAGCGGGACCCACGTCCAAGAGACCCAGTACTTC
TRBV7-2,TRBJ2-7,.,.,CASSLPIQTVGYEQYF,TGTGCCAGCAGCTTACCAATACAGACTGTGGGCTACGAGCAGTACTTC
TRBV4-1,TRBJ2-2,.,TRBD1,CASSAPGQGSGELFF,TGCGCCAGCAGCGCCCCGGGACAGGGGTCCGGGGAGCTGTTTTTT
TRBV25-1,TRBJ2-5,.,.,CASREEVPQETQYF,TGTGCCAGCAGAGAAGAAGTCCCCCAAGAGACCCAGTACTTC
TRBV4-2,TRBJ2-4,.,TRBD2,CASSQDRSSRTSVAKNIQYF,TGTGCCAGCAGCCAAGATCGTAGTAGCCGGACTAGCGTAGCCAAAAACATTCAGTACTTC
TRBV7-8,TRBJ1-2,.,.,CASSYSREGGYTF,TGTGCCAGCAGCTATTCGAGGGAAGGTGGCTACACCTTC
TRBV9,TRBJ2-3,.,TRBD1,CASSAQGAVTDTQYF,TGTGCCAGCAGCGCCCAGGGGGCAGTCACAGATACGCAGTATTTT
TRBV4-3,TRBJ2-7,.,.,CASSQSYSNPYEQYF,TGCGCCAGCAGCCAATCTTACAGTAACCCCTACGAGCAGTACTTC
TRBV5-4,TRBJ2-3,.,TRBD2,CASNPTDLSGSRDTQYF,TGTGCCAGCAACCCAACGGACCTTAGCGGGAGTCGAGATACGCAGTATTTT
TRBV5-5,TRBJ2-1,.,.,CASSTRPLGEQFF,TGTGCCAGCAGCACAAGACCACTTGGTGAGCAGTTCTTC
TRBV7-7,TRBJ2-7,.,.,CASSLDPYEQYF,TGTGCCAGCAGCCTCGACCCCTACGAGCAGTACTTC
TRBV5-1,TRBJ2-1,.,TRBD2,CASSLGTSGLYNEQFF,TGCGCCAGCAGCTTGGGGACTAGCGGGTTATACAATGAGCAGTTCTTC
TRBV28,TRBJ2-2,.,TRBD2,CASSFAGEGTGELFF,TGTGCCAGCAGTTTCGCTGGGGAGGGCACCGGGGAGCTGTTTTTT
TRBV10-2,TRBJ2-7,.,TRBD2,CASSGVAGGPTTPYEQYF,TGCGCCAGCAGTGGGGTAGCGGGAGGGCCCACCACCCCCTACGAGCAGTACTTC
TRBV6-1,TRBJ1-5,.,.,CASSEALSQPQPQHF,TGTGCCAGCAGTGAAGCGCTTTCCCAGCCCCAGCCCCAGCATTTT
TRBV6-6,TRBJ2-5,once,TRBD2,CASSPLAGEETQYF,TGTGCCAGCAGTCCCTTAGCGGGAGAGGAGACCCAGTACTTC
TRBV28,TRBJ1-2,.,.,CASRPTGYYYGYTF,TGTGCCAGCAGGCCCACAGGGTATTACTATGGCTACACCTTC
TRBV19,TRBJ2-1,.,.,CASSISSRGYNEQFF,TGTGCCAGTAGTATATCATCGCGGGGCTACAATGAGCAGTTCTTC
TRBV30,TRBJ1-5,.,.,CAWNPVGFNGNQPQHF,TGTGCCTGGAACCCCGTAGGTTTCAATGGCAATCAGCCCCAGCATTTT
TRBV9,TRBJ2-7,.,TRBD2,CASSVGPSGMSSYEQYF,TGTGCCAGCAGCGTAGGACCTAGCGGGATGAGCTCCTACGAGCAGTACTTC
TRBV28,TRBJ2-1,once,TRBD2,CASSFVLAGDLGSSYNEQFF,TGTGCCAGCAGTTTCGTTCTAGCGGGAGACTTAGGTAGCTCCTACAATGAGCAGTTCTTC
TRBV2,TRBJ2-5,.,.,CASSGTVAGETQYF,TGTGCCAGCAGTGGCACGGTTGCAGGGGAGACCCAGTACTTC
TRBV29-1,TRBJ2-1,.,TRBD2,CSVGGGVSYNEQFF,TGCAGCGTCGGCGGGGGAGTCTCCTACAATGAGCAGTTCTTC
TRBV7-9,TRBJ2-7,.,.,CASSLELGRLPYEQYF,TGTGCCAGCAGCTTGGAATTGGGGCGGCTGCCCTACGAGCAGTACTTC
TRBV7-9,TRBJ1-4,.,.,CASSFDPGMNEKLFF,TGTGCCAGCAGCTTCGACCCCGGCATGAATGAAAAACTGTTTTTT
TRBV6-1,TRBJ2-2,.,.,CASSEALGTGELFF,TGTGCCAGCAGTGAAGCCCTGGGTACCGGGGAGCTGTTTTTT
TRBV30,TRBJ1-2,.,TRBD1,CACAPGQAYGYTF,TGTGCCTGCGCCCCGGGACAGGCATATGGCTACACCTTC
TRBV19,TRBJ2-7,.,TRBD2,CASSIGLAVYEQYF,TGTGCCAGTAGTATTGGACTAGCCGTTTACGAGCAGTACTTC
TRBV15,TRBJ2-1,once,.,CATSRTGEDYKREQFF,TGTGCCACCAGCCGAACAGGGGAGGACTACAAACGGGAGCAGTTCTTC
TRBV14,TRBJ2-3,.,.,CASSHSGAHTQYF,TGTGCCAGCAGCCACTCTGGGGCCCATACGCAGTATTTT